The clone carrying this T cell receptor (beta chain) was counted many times. The antigen remains undetermined. This CDR3 is 11 amino acids long. V was pared by 6 bases and J by 1 base, with 2 bases between. Germline CDR1 SNHLY, CDR2 FYNNEI. As part of library construction, unique molecular identifiers were attached to individual cDNA molecules. TCRdb re-analysed the 5' RACE reads in MiXCR, keeping a single row per CDR3 protein. The data show 25,000 to 35,000 distinct CDR3 sequences, with approximately 5% seen just once and roughly 5% held by the top ten. This specimen comes from a study of early T cells in non-severe SARS-CoV-2 infection. On the study more broadly: Unpaired chains resulted from sequencing bulk RNA of unsorted whole blood.

The study's findings and limits: VDJdb matching, biased toward anti-spike CD8 responses, missed private and CD4 specificities.

This sequence originates from an adult who was a healthcare worker with PCR-confirmed SARS-CoV-2 infection or an uninfected control (not recorded which). The material sequenced was whole blood. This chain uses TRBV2 with TRBJ2-3, with unresolved D. The CDR3 here is CASSRTDTQYF. In nucleotides, the CDR3 is TGTGCCAGCAGCCGCACAGATACGCAGTATTTT.